A single sample gave rise to the 10 T cell receptor beta chains below, sequenced in a study of T cells in Graves' hyperthyroidism and ophthalmopathy. Researchers took RNA transcripts and amplified the TCR beta CDR3 regions from them. TCR CDR3 regions were first amplified by RT-PCR with HTBI primers. TCRdb re-derived calls from the multiplex PCR reads in MiXCR, one entry per CDR3 protein. The repertoire has approximately 510,000 distinct CDR3 sequences, less than 25% of them found once; the top ten carry approximately 25%. The sequencing sample was made of blood. These receptors were taken from a young man with Graves' hyperthyroidism.

The sample holds many counts of this clonotype. J is TRBJ1-5 and V is TRBV27; no firm D call. This CDR3 comprises 13 residues. Germline loops: CDR1 MNHEY, CDR2 SMNVEV (reference sequence). Trimming shortened V by 5 bases and J by 6 bases, and 11 bases separated the two germline ends. CDR3 DNA: TGTGCCAGCAGTATCGGGGTGAGTCAGCCCCAGCATTTT. Translation: CASSIGVSQPQHF.

This clonotype was counted ten times or more. This chain joins TRBV20-1 and TRBJ1-2; tentatively, D is TRBD1 (6 bases). The germline V gene encodes CDR1 DFQATT and CDR2 SNEGSKA (reference sequence). This CDR3 comprises 13 residues. Deletions cut 1 base from V and 7 bases from J, with 13 bases between. DNA of the CDR3: TGCAGTGCTAGAGGAGGGGGTATAGTTGGCTACACCTTC. This translates into CSARGGGIVGYTF.

DNA for the CDR3: TGTGCCAGCAGTAGGTACGGCACGAACACTGAAGCTTTCTTT. As protein: CASSRYGTNTEAFF. The gene calls are TRBV27 and TRBJ1-1, with D unclear. Germline assignment: CDR1 MNHEY and CDR2 SMNVEV (reference sequence). V was clipped by 5 bases and J by 1 base, with 11 bases between them. CDR3 size: 14 residues.

The table lists this clonotype with many counts. V and J are TRBV20-1 and TRBJ2-7; no reliable D call. V lost 1 base and J 6 bases, leaving 13 bases between the germline ends. CDR1 DFQATT and CDR2 SNEGSKA come from the germline V gene (reference sequence). This CDR3 spans 13 amino acids. CDR3 sequence reads: CSARVTKVGEQYF. The CDR3 DNA follows: TGCAGTGCTAGAGTAACCAAGGTGGGCGAGCAGTACTTC.

The table lists this clonotype with a few counts. The V and J genes are TRBV9 and TRBJ1-6, with 8 bases fitting TRBD1. The junction had 1 base not matched to a gene; V was cut back by 3 bases and J by 5 bases. Germline assignment: CDR1 SGDLS and CDR2 YYNGEE. This CDR3 spans 14 amino acids. The CDR3 DNA follows: TGTGCCAGCAGCGCGACAGGGGATAATTCACCCCTCCACTTT. Encoded protein: CASSATGDNSPLHF.

This clonotype was detected ten times or more. This chain joins TRBV19 and TRBJ1-2, with TRBD1 identical over 8 bases. This CDR3 spans 13 amino acids. Losses at the gene ends were 7 bases for V and 8 bases for J; bases not matched to a gene: 9. Per the germline V gene, CDR1 is LNHDA and CDR2 is SQIVND (reference sequence). The DNA for the CDR3 is TGTGCCAGTACCTACGGACAGGGCCGCGGCTACACCTTC. This sequence encodes CASTYGQGRGYTF. Looking up the rest from reference TRBV19 and TRBJ1-2 gives the full variable domain: DGGITQSPKYLFRKEGQNVTLSCEQNLNHDAMYWYRQDPGQGLRLIYYSQIVNDFQKGDIAEGYSVSREKKESFPLTVTSAQKNPTAFYLCASTYGQGRGYTFGSGTRLTVV.

As for this clonotype: A read error may be the cause here, since a much bigger clone is one base away. Because the CDR3's place on the DNA is in doubt, the DNA is left out and the CDR3 is given as listed by TCRdb. The rearrangement joins TRBV5-5 to TRBJ2-7; the table's D call of TRBD1 was not tested on the DNA. Germline CDR1 and CDR2: SGHKS and YYEKEE (reference sequence). Termini included, the CDR3 measures 14 amino acids. This chain's CDR3 is CASSWAQGTYEHYF.

This clonotype was seen ten or more times. The rearrangement joins TRBV28 to TRBJ2-5; 8 positions agree with TRBD1. The CDR3 covers 14 residues. V lost 5 bases and J lost 1; bases outside the gene matches: 3. Germline V gene sequence: CDR1 MDHEN, CDR2 SYDVKM. The CDR3 coding sequence is TGTGCCAGCAGTATTACAGGGGGCCAAGAGACCCAGTACTTC. It codes for CASSITGGQETQYF.

This clonotype was seen once. V gene TRBV6-1 combines with J gene TRBJ1-1; TRBD1 matches 10 bases. Unmatched junction bases numbered 12, after V lost 2 bases and J lost 0 bases. Germline assignment: CDR1 MNHNS and CDR2 SASEGT. This CDR3 spans 19 amino acids. CDR3 in DNA: TGTGCCAGCAGTGAATTCACCTTGGCGGGACAGGGGATGAACACTGAAGCTTTCTTT. This encodes CASSEFTLAGQGMNTEAFF.

There are many counts of this clonotype. This sequence joins TRBV27 and TRBJ1-2, with D possibly matching TRBD1 (5 bases). Trimming removed 6 bases at V and 3 bases at J, with 17 bases between. The CDR3 spans 15 residues. Germline loops: CDR1 MNHEY, CDR2 SMNVEV (reference sequence). CDR3 coding DNA: TGTGCCAGCAGCCGAACTCGGGACGGCGACTATGGCTACACCTTC. Its translation: CASSRTRDGDYGYTF.